The T cell receptor (beta chain) under discussion was sequenced for a study of shared clonotypes between healthy human individuals. Source study methods: Sequence data from immunoSEQ were junction-only and lacked quality scores; consequently, filtering differed. This table comes from immunoSEQ multiplex PCR, and its TCRdb copy is limited to in-frame clones, with some not included. That table gives V, J and clone size, and the DNA gave D and trimming. This table has 550,000 to 850,000 clones, roughly two thirds appearing once. Germline V CDR1 and CDR2: MNHEY, SVGAGI. J lost 5 bases, V lost 5 bases, and 6 bases had no gene match. The CDR3 spans 15 residues. A word on this clone: The antigen is not known.

Division of CD4+ cells produced a CD45RA+ naive subset and a CD45RA-negative memory subset. Study-level points and caveats: Rarefaction analysis demonstrated incomplete sorted-subset sequencing notwithstanding large depth. Shared across a few donors were 5% to 6% of the naive CD4 clonotypes.

Sequenced input: memory CD4+ T cells sorted from blood. Subset: CD45RA-negative fraction. This clonotype was obtained from a woman aged 25 to 45 in good health. J is TRBJ2-7 and V is TRBV6-5, with 13 bases lining up with TRBD2. CDR3 nucleotides: TGTGCCAGCAGTAAACTAGCGGGAGGGTATAACGAGCAGTACTTC. It is translated as CASSKLAGGYNEQYF.